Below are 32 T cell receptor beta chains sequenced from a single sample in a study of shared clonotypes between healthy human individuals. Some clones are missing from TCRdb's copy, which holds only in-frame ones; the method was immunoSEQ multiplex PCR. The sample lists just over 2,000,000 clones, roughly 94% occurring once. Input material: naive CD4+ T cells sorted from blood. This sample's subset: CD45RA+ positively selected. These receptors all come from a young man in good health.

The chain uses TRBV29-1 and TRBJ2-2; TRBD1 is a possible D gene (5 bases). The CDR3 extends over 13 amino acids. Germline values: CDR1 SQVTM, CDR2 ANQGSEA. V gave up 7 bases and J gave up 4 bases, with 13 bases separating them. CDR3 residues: CSAGRDTTGELFF. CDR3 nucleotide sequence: TGCAGCGCTGGCAGGGATACCACCGGGGAGCTGTTTTTT.

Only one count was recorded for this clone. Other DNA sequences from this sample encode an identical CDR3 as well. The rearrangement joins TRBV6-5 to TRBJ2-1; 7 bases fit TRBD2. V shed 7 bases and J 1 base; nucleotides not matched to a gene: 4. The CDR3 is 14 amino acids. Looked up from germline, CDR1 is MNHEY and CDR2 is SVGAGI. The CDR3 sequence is CASTPAGSYNEQFF. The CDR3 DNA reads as TGTGCCAGCACCCCAGCGGGGTCCTACAATGAGCAGTTCTTC.

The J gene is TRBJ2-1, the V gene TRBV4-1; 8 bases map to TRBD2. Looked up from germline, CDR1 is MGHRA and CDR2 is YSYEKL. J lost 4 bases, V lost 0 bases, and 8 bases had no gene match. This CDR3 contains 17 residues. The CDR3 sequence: CASSQDQRSGRYNEQFF. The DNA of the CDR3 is TGCGCCAGCAGCCAAGATCAGAGGAGCGGGAGATACAATGAGCAGTTCTTC.

The CDR3 DNA is TGTGCCAGCAGCCAAGCGGGAGGGCCCTACGAGCAGTACTTC. Translating gives CASSQAGGPYEQYF. The chain employs TRBV2 and TRBJ2-7, with 10 bases fitting TRBD2. The CDR3 runs 14 residues. The ends lost 6 bases at V and 2 bases at J; junction bases unmatched: 4. CDR1 and CDR2 from the germline V gene are SNHLY and FYNNEI.

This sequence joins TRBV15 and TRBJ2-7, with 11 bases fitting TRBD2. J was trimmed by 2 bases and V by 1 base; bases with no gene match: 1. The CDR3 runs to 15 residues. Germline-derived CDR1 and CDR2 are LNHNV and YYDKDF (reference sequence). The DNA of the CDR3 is TGTGCCACCAGCAGAGTACTAGCGGGAGCCTACGAGCAGTACTTC. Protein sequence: CATSRVLAGAYEQYF. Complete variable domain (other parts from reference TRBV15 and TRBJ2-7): DAMVIQNPRYQVTQFGKPVTLSCSQTLNHNVMYWYQQKSSQAPKLLFHYYDKDFNNEADTPDNFQSRRPNTSFCFLDIRSPGLGDTAMYLCATSRVLAGAYEQYFGPGTRLTVT.

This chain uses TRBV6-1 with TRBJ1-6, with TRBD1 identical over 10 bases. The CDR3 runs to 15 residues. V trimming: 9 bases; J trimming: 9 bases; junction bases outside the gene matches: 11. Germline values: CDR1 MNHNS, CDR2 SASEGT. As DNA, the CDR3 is TGTGCCAGTCGGGAATTGGGACAGGGGAGTTCACCCCTCCACTTT. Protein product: CASRELGQGSSPLHF.

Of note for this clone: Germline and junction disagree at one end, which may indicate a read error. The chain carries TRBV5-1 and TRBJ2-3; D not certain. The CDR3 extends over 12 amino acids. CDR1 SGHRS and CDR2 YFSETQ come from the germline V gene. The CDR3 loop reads CASSLATYQLSF. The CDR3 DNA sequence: TGCGCCAGCAGCTTGGCCACCTACCAGTTGAGTTTT.

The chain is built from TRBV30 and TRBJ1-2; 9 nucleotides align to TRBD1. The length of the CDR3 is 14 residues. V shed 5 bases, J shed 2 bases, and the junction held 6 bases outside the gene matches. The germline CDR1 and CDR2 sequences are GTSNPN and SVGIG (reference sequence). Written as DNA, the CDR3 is TGTGCCTGGCGGCACAGGGGGCTCAACTATGGCTACACCTTC. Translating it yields CAWRHRGLNYGYTF.

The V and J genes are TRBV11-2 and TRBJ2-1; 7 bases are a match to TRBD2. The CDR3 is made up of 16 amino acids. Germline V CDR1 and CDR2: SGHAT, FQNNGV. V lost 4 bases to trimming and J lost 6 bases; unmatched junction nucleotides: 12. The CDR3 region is CASSSQVPGGGNEQFF. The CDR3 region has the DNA TGTGCCAGCAGCTCACAAGTCCCGGGAGGCGGCAATGAGCAGTTCTTC.

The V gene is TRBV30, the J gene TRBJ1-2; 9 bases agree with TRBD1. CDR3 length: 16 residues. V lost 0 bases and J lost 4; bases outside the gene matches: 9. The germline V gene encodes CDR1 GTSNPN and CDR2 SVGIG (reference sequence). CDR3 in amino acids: CAWSVRGQGASYGYTF. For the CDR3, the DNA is TGTGCCTGGAGTGTAAGGGGACAGGGAGCCTCCTATGGCTACACCTTC.

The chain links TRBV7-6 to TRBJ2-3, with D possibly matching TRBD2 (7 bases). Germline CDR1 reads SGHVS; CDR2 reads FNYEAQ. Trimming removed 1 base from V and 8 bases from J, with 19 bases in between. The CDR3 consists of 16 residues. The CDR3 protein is CASSLGGRGADGTQYF. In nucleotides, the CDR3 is TGTGCCAGCAGCTTAGGGGGCCGGGGGGCCGATGGTACGCAGTATTTT.

CDR3 sequence reads: CASSVEATGYEQYF. CDR3 bases: TGTGCCAGCAGCGTAGAGGCTACAGGCTACGAGCAGTACTTC. The chain carries TRBV9 and TRBJ2-7; D perhaps matches TRBD1 (5 bases). The CDR3 contains 14 residues. Germline V lookup: CDR1 SGDLS, CDR2 YYNGEE. V lost 0 bases and J lost 3, with 10 bases in between.

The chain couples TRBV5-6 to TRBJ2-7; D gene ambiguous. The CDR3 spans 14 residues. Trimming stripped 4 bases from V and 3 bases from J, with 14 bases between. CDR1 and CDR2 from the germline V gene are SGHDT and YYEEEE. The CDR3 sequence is CASSLVELVYEQYF. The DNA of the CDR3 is TGTGCCAGCAGCCTGGTCGAGCTAGTCTACGAGCAGTACTTC. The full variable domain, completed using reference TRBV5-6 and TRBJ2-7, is DAGVTQSPTHLIKTRGQQVTLRCSPKSGHDTVSWYQQALGQGPQFIFQYYEEEERQRGNFPDRFSGHQFPNYSSELNVNALLLGDSALYLCASSLVELVYEQYFGPGTRLTVT.

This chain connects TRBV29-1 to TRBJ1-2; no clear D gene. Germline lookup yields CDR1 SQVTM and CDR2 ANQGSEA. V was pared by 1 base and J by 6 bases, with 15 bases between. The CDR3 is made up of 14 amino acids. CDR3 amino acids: CSVEGTGEANGYTF. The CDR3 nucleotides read TGCAGCGTTGAAGGGACGGGCGAGGCCAATGGCTACACCTTC.

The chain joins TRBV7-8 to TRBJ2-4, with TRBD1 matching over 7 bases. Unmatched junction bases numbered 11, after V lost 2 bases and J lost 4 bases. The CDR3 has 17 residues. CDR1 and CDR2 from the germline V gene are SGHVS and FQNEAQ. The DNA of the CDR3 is TGTGCCAGCAGCTTACTGGGGACAGCGACATTAAAAAACATTCAGTACTTC. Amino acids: CASSLLGTATLKNIQYF.

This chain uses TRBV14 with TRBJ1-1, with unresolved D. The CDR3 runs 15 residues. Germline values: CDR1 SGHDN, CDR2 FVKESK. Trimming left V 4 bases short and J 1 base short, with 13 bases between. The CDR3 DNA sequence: TGTGCCAGCAGCCGCACGGATGGGAGGAACACTGAAGCTTTCTTT. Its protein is CASSRTDGRNTEAFF. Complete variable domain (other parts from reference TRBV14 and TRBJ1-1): EAGVTQFPSHSVIEKGQTVTLRCDPISGHDNLYWYRRVMGKEIKFLLHFVKESKQDESGMPNNRFLAERTGGTYSTLKVQPAELEDSGVYFCASSRTDGRNTEAFFGQGTRLTVV.

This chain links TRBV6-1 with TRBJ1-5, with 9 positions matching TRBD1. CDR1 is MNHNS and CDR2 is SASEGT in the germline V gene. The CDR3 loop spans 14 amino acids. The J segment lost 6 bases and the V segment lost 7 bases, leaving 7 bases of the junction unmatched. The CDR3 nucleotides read TGTGCCAGCATTTGGACAGGGGAAGGTCAGCCCCAGCATTTT. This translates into CASIWTGEGQPQHF.

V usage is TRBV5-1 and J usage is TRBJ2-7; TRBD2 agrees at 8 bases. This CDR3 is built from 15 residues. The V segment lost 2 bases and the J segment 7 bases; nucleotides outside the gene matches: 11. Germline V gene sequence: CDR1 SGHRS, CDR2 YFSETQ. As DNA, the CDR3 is TGCGCCAGCAGCTTTGGAACGGGAGGGCCATTGGAGCAGTACTTC. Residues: CASSFGTGGPLEQYF. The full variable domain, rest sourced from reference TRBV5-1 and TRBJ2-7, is KAGVTQTPRYLIKTRGQQVTLSCSPISGHRSVSWYQQTPGQGLQFLFEYFSETQRNKGNFPGRFSGRQFSNSRSEMNVSTLELGDSALYLCASSFGTGGPLEQYFGPGTRLTVT.

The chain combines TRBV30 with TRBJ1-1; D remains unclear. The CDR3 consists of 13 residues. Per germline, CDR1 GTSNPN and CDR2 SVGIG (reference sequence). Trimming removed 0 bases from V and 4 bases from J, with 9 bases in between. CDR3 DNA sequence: TGTGCCTGGAGTGTAACGGCTACCACTGAAGCTTTCTTT. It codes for CAWSVTATTEAFF. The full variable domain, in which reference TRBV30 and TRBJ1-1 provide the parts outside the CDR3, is SQTIHQWPATLVQPVGSPLSLECTVEGTSNPNLYWYRQAAGRGLQLLFYSVGIGQISSEVPQNLSASRPQDRQFILSSKKLLLSDSGFYLCAWSVTATTEAFFGQGTRLTVV.

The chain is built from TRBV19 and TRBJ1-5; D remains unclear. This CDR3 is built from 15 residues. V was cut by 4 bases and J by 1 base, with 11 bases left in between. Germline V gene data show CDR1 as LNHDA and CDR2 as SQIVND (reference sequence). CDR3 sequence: CASSSVSGSNQPQHF. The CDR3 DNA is TGTGCCAGTAGTAGCGTCTCGGGGAGCAATCAGCCCCAGCATTTT.

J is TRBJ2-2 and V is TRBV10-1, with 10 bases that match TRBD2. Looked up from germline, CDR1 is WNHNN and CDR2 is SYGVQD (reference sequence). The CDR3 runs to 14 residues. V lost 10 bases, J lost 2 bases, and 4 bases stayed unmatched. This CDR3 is CATRTSGNTGELFF. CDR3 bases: TGCGCCACTAGGACTAGCGGCAACACCGGGGAGCTGTTTTTT.

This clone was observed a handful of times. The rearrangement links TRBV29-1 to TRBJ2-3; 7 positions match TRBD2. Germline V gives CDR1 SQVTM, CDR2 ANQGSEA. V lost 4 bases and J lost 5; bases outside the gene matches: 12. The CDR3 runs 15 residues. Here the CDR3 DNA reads TGCAGCGTTGCAACCTGGGGGGGGAGAGGAGATACGCAGTATTTT. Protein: CSVATWGGRGDTQYF.

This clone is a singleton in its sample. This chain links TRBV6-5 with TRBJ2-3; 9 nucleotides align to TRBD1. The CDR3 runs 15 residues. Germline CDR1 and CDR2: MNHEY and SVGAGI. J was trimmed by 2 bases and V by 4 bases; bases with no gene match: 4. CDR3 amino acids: CASSWTGVITDTQYF. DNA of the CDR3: TGTGCCAGCAGTTGGACAGGGGTAATCACAGATACGCAGTATTTT.

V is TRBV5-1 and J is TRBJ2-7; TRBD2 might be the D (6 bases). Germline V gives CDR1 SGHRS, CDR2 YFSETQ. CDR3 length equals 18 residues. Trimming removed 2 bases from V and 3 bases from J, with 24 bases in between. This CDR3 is CASSFQYPIGASDYEQYF. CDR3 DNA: TGCGCCAGCAGCTTTCAGTATCCCATCGGCGCTAGCGACTACGAGCAGTACTTC.

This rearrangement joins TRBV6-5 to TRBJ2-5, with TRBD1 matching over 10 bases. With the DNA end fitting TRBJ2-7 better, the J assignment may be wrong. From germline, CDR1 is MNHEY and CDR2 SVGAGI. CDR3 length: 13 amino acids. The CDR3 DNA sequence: TGTGCCAGCAGGAGACAGGGGGCTCACGAGCAGTACTTC. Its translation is CASRRQGAHEQYF.

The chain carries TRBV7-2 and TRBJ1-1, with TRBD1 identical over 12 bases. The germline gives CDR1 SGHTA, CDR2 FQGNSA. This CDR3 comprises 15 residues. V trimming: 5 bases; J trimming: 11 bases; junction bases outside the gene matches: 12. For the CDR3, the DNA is TGTGCCAGCAGCCTGGGACAGGGGGCGGCGGGGTCCGCTTTCTTT. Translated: CASSLGQGAAGSAFF.

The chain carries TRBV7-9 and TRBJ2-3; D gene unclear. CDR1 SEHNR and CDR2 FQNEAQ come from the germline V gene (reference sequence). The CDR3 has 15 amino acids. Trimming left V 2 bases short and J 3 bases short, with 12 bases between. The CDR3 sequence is CASSLRQAMTDTQYF. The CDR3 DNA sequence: TGTGCCAGCAGCTTACGGCAGGCCATGACAGATACGCAGTATTTT.

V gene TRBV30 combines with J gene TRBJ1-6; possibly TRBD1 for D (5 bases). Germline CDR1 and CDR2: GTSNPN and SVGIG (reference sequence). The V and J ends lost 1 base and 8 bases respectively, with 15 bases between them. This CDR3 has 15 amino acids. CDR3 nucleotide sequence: TGTGCCTGGAGTGAATTGGGGGTTGGGGATTCACCCCTCCACTTT. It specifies CAWSELGVGDSPLHF.

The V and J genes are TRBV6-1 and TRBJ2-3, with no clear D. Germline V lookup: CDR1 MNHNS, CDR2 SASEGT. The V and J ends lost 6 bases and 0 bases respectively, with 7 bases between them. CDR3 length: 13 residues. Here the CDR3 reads CASRLRSTDTQYF. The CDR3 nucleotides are TGTGCCAGCAGGCTGAGAAGCACAGATACGCAGTATTTT.

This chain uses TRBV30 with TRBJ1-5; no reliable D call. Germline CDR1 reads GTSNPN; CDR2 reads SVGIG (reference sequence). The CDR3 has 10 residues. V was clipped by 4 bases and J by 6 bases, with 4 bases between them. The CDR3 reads CAWIGQPQHF. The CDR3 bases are TGTGCCTGGATAGGTCAGCCCCAGCATTTT.

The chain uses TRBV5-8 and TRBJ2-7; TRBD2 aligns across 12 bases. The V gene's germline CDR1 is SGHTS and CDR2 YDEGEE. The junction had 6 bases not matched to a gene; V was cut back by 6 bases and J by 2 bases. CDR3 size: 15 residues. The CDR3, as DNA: TGTGCCAGCACCCATCGACTAGCGGGAGCCTACGAGCAGTACTTC. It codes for CASTHRLAGAYEQYF.

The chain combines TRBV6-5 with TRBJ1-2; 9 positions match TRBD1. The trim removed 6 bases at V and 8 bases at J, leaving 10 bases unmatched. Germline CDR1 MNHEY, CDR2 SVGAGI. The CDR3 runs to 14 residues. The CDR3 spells CASSNTGQGSGYTF. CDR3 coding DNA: TGTGCCAGCAGCAATACCGGACAGGGGAGCGGCTACACCTTC.